The 7 T cell receptor beta chains presented below share a single source sample, sequenced in a study of neoadjuvant nivolumab and ipilimumab in lung cancer (dated by TCRdb to 2018 to 2021). Libraries were built with the immunoSEQ multiplex PCR assay. TCRdb took over this immuneACCESS table, retaining in-frame rearrangements with V and J assigned. Such tables are incomplete; in checked studies, under half of the missing clones stem from an unresolved V gene, and the remainder is unexplained. The sample table lists 4,000 to 5,000 clones, 73% of them with a count of one. About 11% of the sample is taken by the ten largest. Explained via the paper, the time point label denotes: at surgical resection after neoadjuvant nivolumab +/- ipilimumab. The sequencing used tumor tissue, collected after neoadjuvant nivolumab, alone or with ipilimumab, at or shortly before surgery. These receptors were collected from an adult with non-small cell lung cancer.

This clone was seen more than once but under ten times. The V and J genes are TRBV6-5 and TRBJ1-6, with TRBD1 identical over 7 bases. Looked up from germline, CDR1 is MNHEY and CDR2 is SVGAGI. The CDR3 totals 14 residues. With 1 base clipped from V and 9 bases from J, the junction kept 3 bases outside the gene matches. CDR3 residues: CASSYLQGSSPLHF. CDR3 nucleotides: TGTGCCAGCAGTTACTTACAGGGGAGTTCACCCCTCCACTTT.

DNA for the CDR3: TGTGCCAGCAGCTTGAAGCCCTCCTACGAGCAGTACTTC. The encoded protein is CASSLKPSYEQYF. V gene TRBV5-4 combines with J gene TRBJ2-7; no firm D call. Germline values: CDR1 SGHNT, CDR2 YYREEE (reference sequence). There are 13 residues in the CDR3. Between the trimmed V and J ends, which lost 1 base and 0 bases, there was a span of 5 bases. The whole variable domain, filled in from reference TRBV5-4 and TRBJ2-7, reads ETGVTQSPTHLIKTRGQQVTLRCSSQSGHNTVSWYQQALGQGPQFIFQYYREEENGRGNFPPRFSGLQFPNYSSELNVNALELDDSALYLCASSLKPSYEQYFGPGTRLTVT.

The CDR3 DNA is TGTGCCAGCAGCCCGGGACAGGGGGCCACTTATGGCTACACCTTC. Translating gives CASSPGQGATYGYTF. V gene TRBV5-6 combines with J gene TRBJ1-2, with 12 bases identical to TRBD1. From germline, CDR1 is SGHDT and CDR2 YYEEEE. CDR3 size: 15 residues. The J segment lost 5 bases and the V segment lost 4 bases, leaving 6 bases of the junction unmatched.

This clone has just a few counts. The V call is TRBV11-2, the J call TRBJ1-1; tentative D call: TRBD1 (6 bases). This CDR3 is built from 14 residues. Trimming stripped 2 bases from V and 4 bases from J, with 11 bases between. Looked up from germline, CDR1 is SGHAT and CDR2 is FQNNGV. This CDR3 is CASSLYGGLTEAFF. In DNA, the CDR3 is TGTGCCAGCAGCTTATATGGGGGCCTCACTGAAGCTTTCTTT.

J is TRBJ2-5 and V is TRBV20-1; a weak D match, TRBD1 (6 bases). With 7 bases removed from V and 7 bases from J, the gap between germline ends came to 13 bases. Germline V gene sequence: CDR1 DFQATT, CDR2 SNEGSKA (reference sequence). The CDR3 is made up of 11 amino acids. CDR3 region: CSGRTEWTQYF. The CDR3 DNA sequence: TGCAGTGGGAGGACAGAGTGGACCCAGTACTTC.

The chain carries TRBV6-6 and TRBJ1-4; D ambiguous. CDR1 and CDR2 from the germline V gene are MNHNY and SVGAGI (reference sequence). The ends were cut back, 6 bases at V and 0 bases at J, with 5 bases in the middle. The length of the CDR3 is 13 residues. The CDR3 sequence: CASRGATNEKLFF. CDR3 in DNA: TGTGCCAGCAGGGGTGCAACTAATGAAAAACTGTTTTTT.

The V call is TRBV6-5, the J call TRBJ1-2, with D possibly matching TRBD1 (6 bases). The germline gives CDR1 MNHEY, CDR2 SVGAGI. V was pared by 0 bases and J by 8 bases, with 16 bases between. The CDR3 is 15 amino acids. The CDR3 nucleotides are TGTGCCAGCAGTTACTCGAAGACTGGGGGCGAGGGCTACACCTTC. Translating gives CASSYSKTGGEGYTF.